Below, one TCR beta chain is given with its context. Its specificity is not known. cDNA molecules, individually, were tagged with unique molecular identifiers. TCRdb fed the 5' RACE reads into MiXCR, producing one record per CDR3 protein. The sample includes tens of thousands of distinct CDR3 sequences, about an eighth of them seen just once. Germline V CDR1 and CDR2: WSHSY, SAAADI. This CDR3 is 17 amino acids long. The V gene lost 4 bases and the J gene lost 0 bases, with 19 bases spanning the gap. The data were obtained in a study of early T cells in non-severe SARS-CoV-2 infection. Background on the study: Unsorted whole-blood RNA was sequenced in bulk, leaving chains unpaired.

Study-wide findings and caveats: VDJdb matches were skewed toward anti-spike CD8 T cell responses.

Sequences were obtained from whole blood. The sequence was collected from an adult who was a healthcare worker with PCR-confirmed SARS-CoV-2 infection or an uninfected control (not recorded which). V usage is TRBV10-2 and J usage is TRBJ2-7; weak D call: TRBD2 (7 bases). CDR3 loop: CASSGGTRGASSYEQYF. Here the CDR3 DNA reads TGCGCCAGCAGTGGAGGGACTCGGGGGGCGAGCTCCTACGAGCAGTACTTC.